Reported below is one T cell receptor beta chain. The sort gate was single viable CD3+CD4+CD8-CD45RO+ cells for memory CD4+ T cells. Generated by immunoSEQ multiplex PCR, the TCRdb table keeps only in-frame clones and is missing some. The sample consists of approximately 56,000 clones, roughly 87% of them appearing once. The data originate from a study of memory CD4+ T cells and cytomegalovirus serostatus. At the level of the study: Donors were healthy Belgian adults, fewer than ten CMV seropositive and approximately 23 seronegative.

Germline CDR1 reads SGHTS; CDR2 reads YDEGEE. The CDR3 consists of 15 residues. V lost 1 base and J lost 8; bases outside the gene matches: 8. The source of this sequence is an adult in good health and CMV-seronegative. The genes are TRBV5-8 and TRBJ2-1; 8 nucleotides align to TRBD1. Material for sequencing was memory CD4+ T cells from blood. The CDR3: CASSLLDRASHEQFF. The CDR3 bases are TGTGCCAGCAGCTTGTTGGACAGGGCATCCCATGAGCAGTTCTTC.